The 28 T cell receptor beta chains below come from one sample, sequenced in a study of blood T cell repertoires in COVID-19. Profiled with immunoSEQ multiplex PCR; TCRdb holds only in-frame clones, not every one. The repertoire holds about 230,000 clones, roughly 85% seen once, with about 2.5% in the top ten. The sequencing sample was made of peripheral blood. These receptors were collected from a woman between 65 and 79 years old with active or convalescent COVID-19.

This chain links TRBV19 with TRBJ1-5, with TRBD1 matching 7 bases. V was pared by 5 bases and J by 9 bases, with 10 bases of the junction left unmatched. The germline V gene has CDR1 LNHDA and CDR2 SQIVND (reference sequence). This CDR3 is 14 amino acids long. The CDR3 nucleotides are TGTGCCAGTAGTGCGACAGGGCGTCTGGTGCCCCAGCATTTT. Translating gives CASSATGRLVPQHF.

The V and J genes are TRBV10-3 and TRBJ2-1; 7 positions agree with TRBD2. Germline CDR1 and CDR2: ENHRY and SYGVKD. V trimming: 10 bases; J trimming: 3 bases; junction bases outside the gene matches: 24. This CDR3 spans 19 amino acids. The CDR3 loop reads CATSGGGLAVLSNYNEQFF. CDR3 coding DNA: TGTGCCACCTCGGGTGGTGGCCTAGCGGTCCTATCCAACTACAATGAGCAGTTCTTC.

The CDR3 sequence: CSASAGGVATEAFF. CDR3 sequence (DNA): TGCAGTGCTAGTGCCGGGGGGGTGGCCACTGAAGCTTTCTTT. The chain recombines TRBV20-1 with TRBJ1-1; the D gene is possibly TRBD1 (5 bases). The germline V and J ends were trimmed by 3 bases and 4 bases, with 15 bases remaining between them. CDR1 is DFQATT, CDR2 SNEGSKA, per germline (reference sequence). The CDR3 is made up of 14 amino acids.

V usage is TRBV5-5 and J usage is TRBJ2-7; D gene unclear. Trimming took 4 bases from V and 2 from J, leaving 13 bases between them. Germline assignment: CDR1 SGHKS and CDR2 YYEKEE (reference sequence). CDR3 length equals 14 residues. The CDR3 sequence is CASSVTPTAYEQYF. The CDR3 DNA is TGTGCCAGCAGCGTGACACCCACTGCCTACGAGCAGTACTTC.

The chain has TRBV18 and TRBJ2-1, with 7 bases matching TRBD1. The CDR3 length is 16 residues. V was clipped by 6 bases and J by 5 bases; unmatched bases: 13. Germline loops: CDR1 KGHSH, CDR2 LQKENI. The CDR3 sequence is CASSVNRGEGNNEQFF. In DNA, the CDR3 is TGTGCCAGCTCGGTTAACAGGGGAGAGGGGAACAATGAGCAGTTCTTC.

This clone was recorded at least ten times. The chain employs TRBV25-1 and TRBJ2-3; D is unclear. The CDR3 contains 15 residues. The V gene lost 0 bases and the J gene lost 2 bases, with 9 bases spanning the gap. Germline V lookup: CDR1 MGHDK, CDR2 SYGVNS. CDR3: CASSEYSGHTDTQYF. CDR3 nucleotides: TGTGCCAGCAGTGAATATTCAGGTCACACAGATACGCAGTATTTT.

The chain links TRBV28 to TRBJ2-3; no firm D call. The V gene lost 2 bases and the J gene lost 6 bases, with 9 bases spanning the gap. Germline lookup yields CDR1 MDHEN and CDR2 SYDVKM. The CDR3 is made up of 13 amino acids. The CDR3 sequence is CASSLVAMDTQYF. CDR3 nucleotide sequence: TGTGCCAGCAGTTTAGTAGCCATGGATACGCAGTATTTT.

V usage is TRBV5-6 and J usage is TRBJ1-6; 11 nucleotides align to TRBD1. Germline lookup yields CDR1 SGHDT and CDR2 YYEEEE. The CDR3 is 16 amino acids. J was trimmed by 9 bases and V by 5 bases; bases with no gene match: 10. This CDR3 reads CASSLWTGGWSSPLHF. The CDR3 nucleotides are TGTGCCAGCAGTCTTTGGACAGGGGGCTGGAGTTCACCCCTCCACTTT.

This chain links TRBV7-2 with TRBJ2-1, with TRBD2 identical over 7 bases. The length of the CDR3 is 14 residues. V shed 5 bases and J 6 bases; nucleotides not matched to a gene: 7. Looked up from germline, CDR1 is SGHTA and CDR2 is FQGNSA. The CDR3 DNA reads TGTGCCAGCAGCCGGACTAGTCAAGGCAATGAGCAGTTCTTC. Protein: CASSRTSQGNEQFF.

The rearrangement links TRBV27 to TRBJ1-1; 8 bases map to TRBD1. Germline values: CDR1 MNHEY, CDR2 SMNVEV (reference sequence). Unmatched junction bases numbered 2, after V lost 8 bases and J lost 0 bases. CDR3 size: 13 residues. For the CDR3, the DNA is TGTGCCAGCGCAGGGGGCCTGAACACTGAAGCTTTCTTT. This translates into CASAGGLNTEAFF.

CDR3 in DNA: TGTGCCAGTAGTCCCACCGGCGGGACAGTCAGACCCACAGATACGCAGTATTTT. Its protein product is CASSPTGGTVRPTDTQYF. V and J are TRBV19 and TRBJ2-3, with D possibly being TRBD1 (7 bases). Germline V gene sequence: CDR1 LNHDA, CDR2 SQIVND (reference sequence). V was pared by 5 bases and J by 2 bases, with 23 bases between. The CDR3 runs to 18 residues.

This chain uses TRBV29-1 with TRBJ2-3, with TRBD1 as a possible D gene (5 bases). The germline gives CDR1 SQVTM, CDR2 ANQGSEA. The CDR3 extends over 15 amino acids. V was shortened by 0 bases and J by 0 bases, with 10 bases between the two germline ends. The chain's CDR3 is CSVEERQRSTDTQYF. Here the CDR3 DNA reads TGCAGCGTTGAAGAGCGACAGCGTAGCACAGATACGCAGTATTTT.

The chain employs TRBV19 and TRBJ1-2, with TRBD1 matching 10 bases. The CDR3 contains 14 residues. The germline CDR1 and CDR2 sequences are LNHDA and SQIVND (reference sequence). Unmatched junction bases numbered 8, after V lost 8 bases and J lost 5 bases. The CDR3 protein is CASALDRGNYGYTF. The DNA for the CDR3 is TGTGCCAGTGCCTTGGACAGGGGGAATTATGGCTACACCTTC.

The genes are TRBV6-1 and TRBJ2-7; D is perhaps TRBD1 (6 bases). Trimming took off 4 bases at V and 0 bases at J, with 16 bases between the two ends. Per germline, CDR1 MNHNS and CDR2 SASEGT. The CDR3 is made up of 16 amino acids. CDR3 sequence: CASSGARGGGSYEQYF. CDR3 DNA: TGTGCCAGCAGTGGGGCCAGGGGCGGTGGCTCCTACGAGCAGTACTTC.

The rearrangement links TRBV18 to TRBJ2-3; 10 bases are a match to TRBD2. There are 18 residues in the CDR3. V lost 1 base to trimming and J lost 0 bases; unmatched junction nucleotides: 7. Per the germline V gene, CDR1 is KGHSH and CDR2 is LQKENI. The CDR3 loop is CASSPLLAGASSTDTQYF. The CDR3 DNA is TGTGCCAGCTCACCACTCCTAGCGGGAGCCTCTAGCACAGATACGCAGTATTTT.

The V gene is TRBV18, the J gene TRBJ1-5; 9 bases are shared with TRBD1. With V trimmed by 4 bases and J by 2 bases, 3 bases remained unmatched. The V gene's germline CDR1 is KGHSH and CDR2 LQKENI. CDR3 length: 15 residues. The CDR3, as DNA: TGTGCCAGCTCACGGACAGGGGTAGGCAATCAGCCCCAGCATTTT. The encoded protein is CASSRTGVGNQPQHF.

The rearrangement uses TRBV9 and TRBJ2-3, with a tentative D call TRBD2 (6 bases). Trimming left V 0 bases short and J 3 bases short, with 14 bases between. CDR1 is SGDLS, CDR2 YYNGEE, per germline. This CDR3 is 16 amino acids long. The CDR3 is CASSVVSGGVTDTQYF. The DNA of the CDR3 is TGTGCCAGCAGCGTAGTTAGCGGAGGGGTAACAGATACGCAGTATTTT.

J is TRBJ1-6 and V is TRBV3-1 (or the pseudogene TRBV3-2); D call uncertain. Trimming removed 4 bases at V and 0 bases at J, with 16 bases between. CDR3 length: 18 residues. Germline V gene lookup returns CDR1 LGHDT and CDR2 YNNKEL (reference sequence). The CDR3 coding sequence is TGTGCCAGCAGCCCCATGGGAGTGTGGGGCTCCTATAATTCACCCCTCCACTTT. It is translated as CASSPMGVWGSYNSPLHF.

As DNA, the CDR3 is TGTGCCAGTAGTGGGGGTGGGACTAGCGGATACAATGAGCAGTTCTTC. Translated: CASSGGGTSGYNEQFF. The rearrangement uses TRBV19 and TRBJ2-1; 11 nucleotides align to TRBD2. Germline loops: CDR1 LNHDA, CDR2 SQIVND (reference sequence). Germline trimming cut 5 bases from V and 4 bases from J; bases unmatched to any gene: 7. This CDR3 is 16 amino acids long.

The J gene is TRBJ2-7, the V gene TRBV7-9, with a tentative D call TRBD1 (5 bases). V lost 8 bases, J lost 0 bases, and 14 bases lay in between. Looked up from germline, CDR1 is SEHNR and CDR2 is FQNEAQ (reference sequence). The CDR3 sequence is 14 residues long. CDR3 sequence (DNA): TGTGCCAGCGTCCCCCAGGGCAACTCCTACGAGCAGTACTTC. It translates to CASVPQGNSYEQYF.

The rearrangement joins TRBV28 to TRBJ1-1; D gene ambiguous. The ends were cut back, 6 bases at V and 3 bases at J, with 8 bases in the middle. Germline assignment: CDR1 MDHEN and CDR2 SYDVKM. This CDR3 comprises 12 residues. In DNA form, the CDR3 reads TGTGCCAGCAGCACGCGGGACACTGAAGCTTTCTTT. Translation gives CASSTRDTEAFF.

The chain employs TRBV28 and TRBJ2-7; possibly TRBD1 for D (5 bases). CDR1 and CDR2 (germline): MDHEN, SYDVKM. The CDR3 totals 15 residues. Trimming took 5 bases from V and 2 from J, leaving 16 bases between them. The CDR3 region has the DNA TGTGCCAGCAGTAACCCCAGGGCCCTACCCTACGAGCAGTACTTC. Translating it yields CASSNPRALPYEQYF.

This chain joins TRBV5-4 and TRBJ1-1; 7 bases map to TRBD1. The CDR3 contains 15 residues. The junction had 7 bases not matched to a gene; V was cut back by 4 bases and J by 1 base. Germline V gives CDR1 SGHNT, CDR2 YYREEE (reference sequence). The CDR3 region has the DNA TGTGCCAGCAGCGCTGGAAACAGGGGGAACACTGAAGCTTTCTTT. Its translation is CASSAGNRGNTEAFF.

This clone was detected once. The genes are TRBV27 and TRBJ2-7; tentative D call: TRBD1 (6 bases). With 2 bases removed from V and 3 bases from J, the gap between germline ends came to 14 bases. The CDR3 spans 15 residues. Germline assignment: CDR1 MNHEY and CDR2 SMNVEV (reference sequence). The CDR3 DNA sequence: TGTGCCAGCAGTTTACAAGGACAGAGGGACTACGAGCAGTACTTC. It translates to CASSLQGQRDYEQYF.

The rearrangement uses TRBV24-1 and TRBJ2-1, with 10 bases that match TRBD2. V trimming: 9 bases; J trimming: 5 bases; junction bases outside the gene matches: 15. This CDR3 has 17 residues. Per the germline V gene, CDR1 is KGHDR and CDR2 is SFDVKD. DNA for the CDR3: TGTGCCACCGGCCCTGGGACCCGGACTAGCGGAGACAATGAGCAGTTCTTC. Its translation is CATGPGTRTSGDNEQFF.

The chain combines TRBV7-2 with TRBJ2-7; 10 bases map to TRBD2. The CDR3 has 17 residues. V lost 4 bases to trimming and J lost 5 bases; unmatched junction nucleotides: 14. Germline V lookup: CDR1 SGHTA, CDR2 FQGNSA. The DNA for the CDR3 is TGTGCCAGCAGCTCCTGGACTAGCGGTTCAAGGCGGGACGAGCAGTACTTC. Protein sequence: CASSSWTSGSRRDEQYF.

The chain joins TRBV11-2 to TRBJ2-2; 7 positions agree with TRBD1. Germline V gene lookup returns CDR1 SGHAT and CDR2 FQNNGV. With V trimmed by 5 bases and J by 1 base, 13 bases remained unmatched. CDR3 length equals 18 residues. This CDR3 is CASSPRRDRGENTGELFF. The CDR3 region has the DNA TGTGCCAGCAGCCCCCGCCGGGACAGAGGGGAGAACACCGGGGAGCTGTTTTTT.

The rearrangement uses TRBV5-1 and TRBJ1-2; D possibly corresponds to TRBD1 (6 bases). Trimming cost V 5 bases and J 7 bases, with 24 bases left between them. Germline V gene data show CDR1 as SGHRS and CDR2 as YFSETQ. The CDR3 runs 16 residues. In DNA, the CDR3 is TGCGCCAGCAGGGCGGGGGCTGACCTCGGGGGTTTTGGCTACACCTTC. Translated, it gives CASRAGADLGGFGYTF.